These T cell receptor beta chains were read from a single sample in a study of blood T cells in healthy people across ages. TCRdb processed the 5' RACE reads anew with MiXCR; each CDR3 protein has one entry. The sample has about 1,500,000 distinct CDR3 sequences; over 25% are singletons. Sequences were obtained from blood. Receptors originate from a woman aged 25 to 39 in good health. Each CDR3 is given with its conserved first and last residue. The order of the fields is D gene, V gene, J gene, clone size, CDR3 DNA, CDR3 protein. A D gene is named only where the DNA matches it firmly. Expanded clones are given a class, and other clones once, few, many or no size at all.

>-|TRBV2|TRBJ1-2|-
TGTGCCAGCAGTGGATATCGGGGGAATTATGGCTACACCTTC
CASSGYRGNYGYTF
>-|TRBV7-2|TRBJ2-7|-
TGTGCCAGCAGTCTGGCAGACGTTTGGTACGAGCAGTACTTC
CASSLADVWYEQYF
>TRBD2|TRBV29-1|TRBJ2-1|many
TGCAGCGTAACGGTACTAGCGGGAGTGCATGAGCAGTTCTTC
CSVTVLAGVHEQFF
>-|TRBV7-3|TRBJ2-5|-
TGTGCCAGCAGCGACGGACTGCTGGAGGAGCAGTACTTC
CASSDGLLEEQYF
>TRBD1|TRBV4-3|TRBJ1-4|-
TGCGCCAGCAGCCAAGCGGGACAGAGAGGGGAAAAACTGTTTTTT
CASSQAGQRGEKLFF
>-|TRBV7-9|TRBJ2-7|many
TGTGCCAGCAAGGGGATCTCCGAGCAGTACTTC
CASKGISEQYF
>-|TRBV7-3|TRBJ2-3|few
TGTGCCAGCAGCCCACAGGGAGGTAGGGCAGATACGCAGTATTTT
CASSPQGGRADTQYF
>-|TRBV3-1|TRBJ2-5|-
TGTGCCAGCAGCCAATATGAAGGGCCCAAGCAGTACTTC
CASSQYEGPKQYF
>-|TRBV10-1|TRBJ1-1|few
TGCGCCAGCAGTGAGTCGGGGCGGAGGACGGGGAACACTGAAGCTTTCTTT
CASSESGRRTGNTEAFF
>TRBD1|TRBV13|TRBJ2-1|few
TGTGCCAGCAGCCCCCGGGACAGGGGGGGTATTGAGCAGTTCTTC
CASSPRDRGGIEQFF
>TRBD2|TRBV5-6|TRBJ2-5|-
TGTGCCAGCAGCCCCGGGACTAGGTACCAAGAGACCCAGTACTTC
CASSPGTRYQETQYF
>TRBD1|TRBV19|TRBJ1-6|-
TGTGCCAGTAGTACGTACGGGACAGGGAGCTCCTATAATTCACCCCTCCACTTT
CASSTYGTGSSYNSPLHF
>TRBD1|TRBV9|TRBJ1-6|many
TGTGCCAGCAGCTCCAGGGGGGCCCTTAATTCACCCCTCCACTTT
CASSSRGALNSPLHF
>TRBD2|TRBV5-1|TRBJ2-5|-
TGCGCCAGCAGCGCCCTCGAGGGGAGGGCTCAAGAGACCCAGTACTTC
CASSALEGRAQETQYF
>TRBD1|TRBV7-6|TRBJ1-4|-
TGTGCCAGCAGCAAAGGACCAGGGGGAGAAAAACTGTTTTTT
CASSKGPGGEKLFF
>-|TRBV12-3/TRBV12-4|TRBJ2-3|-
TGTGCCAGCGGGGACGCGGATACGCAGTATTTT
CASGDADTQYF
>-|TRBV24-1|TRBJ2-1|few
TGTGCCACCAGTGATTCCGGCTCCTACCCGGATTTCGCGCAGTTCTTC
CATSDSGSYPDFAQFF
>TRBD2|TRBV7-2|TRBJ2-1|many
TGTGCCAGCAGCCCCAGCGGGAGGGCATCCGAGCAGTTCTTC
CASSPSGRASEQFF
>TRBD1|TRBV12-3/TRBV12-4|TRBJ1-2|many
TGTGCCAGCAGTCCCCGGGACAGGGGGTATGGCTACACCTTC
CASSPRDRGYGYTF
>-|TRBV14|TRBJ1-5|-
TGTGCCAGCAGCGCCAGCGGTCAGCCCCAGCATTTT
CASSASGQPQHF
>-|TRBV7-2|TRBJ2-7|few
TGTGCCAGCAGCTTTGCCGCAGGGGAGGGCGAGCAGTACTTC
CASSFAAGEGEQYF
>-|TRBV7-2|TRBJ2-5|many
TGTGCCAGCAGCTCTATTACAGGGTTTGAAGAGACCCAGTACTTC
CASSSITGFEETQYF
>TRBD1|TRBV5-1|TRBJ2-7|-
TGCGCCAGCAGCTTGGGAGGGACAGGGGTTAACGAGCAGTACTTC
CASSLGGTGVNEQYF
>-|TRBV20-1|TRBJ2-7|-
TGCAGTGCTAGAGATCGTCTCGGGGGAGTGGGCGAGCAGTACTTC
CSARDRLGGVGEQYF
>TRBD1|TRBV12-3/TRBV12-4|TRBJ1-1|few
TGTGCCAGCAGCCCTAACAGGGGATTCACTGAAGCTTTCTTT
CASSPNRGFTEAFF
>-|TRBV11-3|TRBJ1-4|few
TGTGCCAGCAGCTTAGATTGGGACTCCACAACTAATGAAAAACTGTTTTTT
CASSLDWDSTTNEKLFF
>TRBD2|TRBV2|TRBJ2-7|-
TGTGCCAGCAGTGAGGGGACTAGCTTCCGCGAGCAGTACTTC
CASSEGTSFREQYF
>-|TRBV5-1|TRBJ2-2|-
TGCGCCAGCAGGGAGCCTCCGAACACCGGGGAGCTGTTTTTT
CASREPPNTGELFF
>-|TRBV5-1|TRBJ2-7|few
TGCGCCAGCAGCTTGGGGGCAGGGGACTACGAGCAGTACTTC
CASSLGAGDYEQYF
>-|TRBV11-1|TRBJ1-2|many
TGTGCCAGCAGCGGGCAGGTGGCCGGCTACACCTTC
CASSGQVAGYTF
>-|TRBV5-1|TRBJ1-4|few
TGCGCCAGCAGCTTGACCACAGGGTCTATCGAAAAACTGTTTTTT
CASSLTTGSIEKLFF
>-|TRBV7-2|TRBJ2-7|-
TGTGCCAGCACCTCCCTCAGGGGAACCTACGAGCAGTACTTC
CASTSLRGTYEQYF
>-|TRBV2|TRBJ1-4|-
TGTGCCAGCAGTGTAGTGACGGCCAGACGTAATGAAAAACTGTTTTTT
CASSVVTARRNEKLFF
>-|TRBV2|TRBJ1-5|-
TGTGCCAGCACCCCTGGACAGAGCAATCAGCCCCAGCATTTT
CASTPGQSNQPQHF
>TRBD1|TRBV3-1|TRBJ2-1|-
TGTGCCAGCAGCCGACCGGGACAGGGTGTAGGGAAGGATGAGCAGTTCTTC
CASSRPGQGVGKDEQFF
>TRBD1|TRBV24-1|TRBJ1-2|-
TGTGCCACCAGTGACCCTTACAGGGGCGACTATGGCTACACCTTC
CATSDPYRGDYGYTF
>TRBD1|TRBV4-3|TRBJ2-4|few
TGCGCCAGCAGCCAGGCTCGGGACAGGCACCTCTGGGACATTCAGTACTTC
CASSQARDRHLWDIQYF
>-|TRBV7-9|TRBJ2-2|-
TGTGCCAGCAGCTTATTGGGGCTAACCGGGGAGCTGTTTTTT
CASSLLGLTGELFF
>TRBD2|TRBV10-2|TRBJ2-3|few
TGCGCCAGCAGTGAGTCCCGACTAGCGGGGGACACAGATACGCAGTATTTT
CASSESRLAGDTDTQYF
>TRBD1|TRBV10-3|TRBJ2-4|few
TGTGCCATCATACCGGGACAGGGGCTAGCCAAAAACATTCAGTACTTC
CAIIPGQGLAKNIQYF
>-|TRBV4-3|TRBJ2-5|-
TGCGCCAGCAGCCAAGAGTTGGGGCAGGGGGGGACCCAGTACTTC
CASSQELGQGGTQYF
>TRBD1|TRBV5-1|TRBJ2-7|-
TGCGCCAGCAGCTTGTCCGGTTGGGACAGGGGATCCTACGAGCAGTACTTC
CASSLSGWDRGSYEQYF
>-|TRBV12-3/TRBV12-4|TRBJ2-5|-
TGTGCCAGCAGTTTAGCAAGGACTATCCAAGAGACCCAGTACTTC
CASSLARTIQETQYF
>TRBD2|TRBV5-6|TRBJ2-5|few
TGTGCCAGCAGGTGGGCGGGGGGCCGAGAGACCCAGTACTTC
CASRWAGGRETQYF
>TRBD1|TRBV24-1|TRBJ1-2|many
TGTGCCACCAGCGGACAGGGGGCGAATTCCTACACCTTC
CATSGQGANSYTF
>-|TRBV9|TRBJ2-1|-
TGTGCCAGCAGCGTAGGGCGTTTGGTCCCGAGTGAGCAGTTCTTC
CASSVGRLVPSEQFF
>-|TRBV20-1|TRBJ1-2|few
TGCAGTGCTAGAACAGACGGACCTAACTATGGCTACACCTTC
CSARTDGPNYGYTF
>TRBD2|TRBV7-2|TRBJ2-3|few
TGTGCCAGCAGCTTCGTTAGCGGGTTCACTAGCACAGATACGCAGTATTTT
CASSFVSGFTSTDTQYF
>TRBD1|TRBV7-9|TRBJ1-1|-
TGTGCCAGCAGCTTATCCGGGACAGCGATAGGGAACACTGAAGCTTTCTTT
CASSLSGTAIGNTEAFF